This TCR beta chain was sequenced in a study of spatial heterogeneity in lung cancer (dated by TCRdb to the late 2010s). Background on the whole study: More beta-chain than alpha-chain transcripts were consistently detected, likely reflecting higher beta-chain transcript abundance. Nonsynonymous mutation counts, determined by whole-exome sequencing of tumor tissue, were related to features of the TCR repertoire. In the raw uncorrected reads, each unique combination of TCR and UMI appeared on average more than ten times. In non-small cell lung cancer, the study quantitatively compared TCR alpha and beta repertoires across several tumor regions, matched nontumor lung, and blood. At surgery, hundreds of tumor regions, roughly 62 matched nontumor lung samples and some 54 PBMC samples were TCR-sequenced for both alpha and beta chains. Results the study describes overall, beyond this receptor: Ubiquitous expanded tumor TCRs were found in blood more often at tumor resection than at routine follow-up. Additional single-cell paired TCR alpha and beta sequencing was considered necessary to confirm, at a functional level, the hypothesis that regional TCRs recognize regional mutations.

Receptors were amplified or captured by 5' RACE. Sequencing was carried out with a NextSeq 500. The TCR library protocol attached a unique molecular identifier to each TCR cDNA molecule to allow correction of PCR and sequencing errors. Per the source publication's procedure: TCR identification, UMI-based error correction and CDR3 extraction were all carried out with Decombinator tools. TCRs above a frequency of 2 per 1,000, corresponding to the top 1% of the tumor frequency distribution, were defined as expanded. Each repertoire was subsampled 100 times to 5,000 TCRs, after which Renyi diversity was computed with the R vegan package. To build CDR3 similarity networks, amino acid triplet string-kernel similarity was used, and CDR3s were connected when their pairwise similarity was above 0.82. In TCRdb, the public reads were trimmed at Q25 with fastp and aligned with MiXCR, with productive beta chains retained. All rows with the same CDR3 protein become a single entry with the most common DNA and genes. None of the V and J calls come from the authors' own analysis; TCRdb made them. Recorded for this sample are under 75,000 distinct CDR3 sequences; about 14% of them occurred a single time. 6.5% to 8.5% of the sample goes to the ten largest clones.

There are 16 amino acids in the CDR3, from cysteine to phenylalanine inclusive. Only the CDR3 DNA stays, 48 bases, in frame from base 1. The germline V gene (reference sequence) specifies PRHDT as CDR1 and FYEKMQ as CDR2. V and J are truncated by 4 bases and 2 bases respectively, leaving an intervening sequence of 18 bases. This specimen's time point label, interpreted: sample taken at primary tumor resection. Without any cell sorting, TCR sequencing was performed on whole RNA extracted either from tumor and nontumor lung tissue or from cryopreserved PBMC samples. The donors were approximately 70 patients from the lung TRACERx cohort who had early-stage, untreated non-small cell lung cancer. Only patients with enough RNA available from two or more tumor regions were chosen for TCR sequencing. To note about this clonotype: The target of this receptor is not known. Base qualities are missing; no much larger clone stands one base away.

This TCR came from a male donor with early-stage non-small cell lung cancer. The source was PBMCs, collected at surgery. Recombination joined TRBV13 with TRBJ2-7; the D region is possibly TRBD1 or TRBD2, each matching across 5 bases. The DNA is as follows: TGTGCCAGCAGCTCTACCGGGACGGCTTCGACCTACGAGCAGTACTTC. Its amino acids are CASSSTGTASTYEQYF.